The clone carrying this T cell receptor (beta chain) showed up just a few times. The J segment lost 6 bases and the V segment lost 4 bases, leaving 5 bases of the junction unmatched. Looked up from germline, CDR1 is MNHEY and CDR2 is SVGAGI. CDR3 length: 14 amino acids. The data were obtained in a study of blood T cell repertoires in COVID-19. On the study more broadly: Italy, Spain and the United States were the sources of the convalescent and acute COVID-19 samples.

Clones were read by immunoSEQ multiplex PCR, and TCRdb kept only the in-frame ones, dropping some. The data contain 130,000 to 150,000 clones, about 90% of them singletons. The specimen was peripheral blood. The chain couples TRBV6-5 to TRBJ2-4, with 8 positions matching TRBD1. This clonotype was sampled from a man aged 50 to 59 who had recovered from COVID-19. CDR3 bases: TGTGCCAGCAGTTTCGGGACAGGATCAAACATTCAGTACTTC. Amino acids: CASSFGTGSNIQYF.